Below, 30 T cell receptor beta chains from the same sample are listed, as sequenced in a study of CD8+CD57+ T cells in acquired aplastic anemia. Both TCR beta VDJ combination and CDR3 sequence profiling were carried out. Genomic DNA was the template for this profiling. TCRdb ran MiXCR on the reads and lists one entry per CDR3 protein. The sample lists some 140,000 distinct CDR3 sequences, approximately 52% occurring once. Sequenced patients had shown CD8+CD57+ cell expansion by flow cytometry. The sample comprised sorted CD4+, CD8+, or CD8+CD57+ T cells (not recorded which) from PBMCs. The receptor set was obtained from a human donor with aplastic anemia.

This clonotype was observed many times. This chain uses TRBV11-2 with TRBJ1-2, with 7 bases lining up with TRBD1. The CDR3 loop spans 18 amino acids. Germline values: CDR1 SGHAT, CDR2 FQNNGV. After removal of 2 bases from V and 6 bases from J, the junction contained 18 bases not matched to a gene. CDR3 coding DNA: TGTGCCAGCAGCTTATCTCGGACAGGATGGTCACTCGGGGATGGCTACACCTTC. Protein: CASSLSRTGWSLGDGYTF.

At least ten counts were recorded for this clonotype. The chain employs TRBV2 and TRBJ2-7; no clear D. CDR1 SNHLY and CDR2 FYNNEI come from the germline V gene. The CDR3 covers 14 residues. V lost 4 bases, J lost 2 bases, and 12 bases lay in between. The CDR3 is CASSGLDRAYEQYF. The CDR3 nucleotides read TGTGCCAGCAGTGGATTAGACCGAGCCTACGAGCAGTACTTC.

The gene calls are TRBV20-1 and TRBJ1-2, with D possibly being TRBD1 (5 bases). There are 11 residues in the CDR3. The V gene's germline CDR1 is DFQATT and CDR2 SNEGSKA (reference sequence). Trimming removed 5 bases from V and 6 bases from J, with 10 bases in between. CDR3 DNA sequence: TGCAGTGCTGCTCAGGGAGATGGCTACACCTTC. Translated: CSAAQGDGYTF.

The V gene is TRBV2, the J gene TRBJ2-1; 10 nucleotides line up with TRBD2. Germline V gene data show CDR1 as SNHLY and CDR2 as FYNNEI. Unmatched junction bases numbered 16, after V lost 6 bases and J lost 8 bases. The length of the CDR3 is 17 residues. CDR3 DNA: TGTGCCAGCAGCTGGGACGGGCTAGCGGGGGAGCAGCATGAGCAGTTCTTC. It specifies CASSWDGLAGEQHEQFF.

The V gene is TRBV11-2, the J gene TRBJ2-7, with a tentative D call TRBD1 (6 bases). Deletions cut 2 bases from V and 0 bases from J, with 8 bases between. The CDR3 spans 14 residues. Germline assignment: CDR1 SGHAT and CDR2 FQNNGV. DNA of the CDR3: TGTGCCAGCAGCTTAACAGGGCGCTCCTACGAGCAGTACTTC. This translates into CASSLTGRSYEQYF.

In its sample, this clonotype was seen many times. The chain joins TRBV14 to TRBJ2-3; 8 nucleotides align to TRBD2. V trimming: 5 bases; J trimming: 1 base; junction bases outside the gene matches: 5. From germline, CDR1 is SGHDN and CDR2 FVKESK. The CDR3 consists of 15 residues. DNA of the CDR3: TGTGCCAGCAGCGTTCGAGCGGGGGGCACAGATACGCAGTATTTT. It translates to CASSVRAGGTDTQYF.

This clonotype has only a few counts. This may stem from a read error, because a much larger clone lies one nucleotide away. The V call is TRBV29-1, the J call TRBJ2-7; no clear D gene. The germline V and J ends were trimmed by 0 bases and 6 bases, with 12 bases remaining between them. This CDR3 contains 13 residues. CDR1 is SQVTM, CDR2 ANQGSEA, per germline. CDR3 region: CSVEERTHTEQYF. In DNA, the CDR3 is TGCAGCGTTGAAGAAAGGACCCATACCGAGCAGTACTTC.

In its sample, this clonotype was seen a few times. V and J are TRBV24-1 and TRBJ2-3; TRBD2 matches at 7 bases. V trimming: 10 bases; J trimming: 4 bases; junction bases outside the gene matches: 4. The germline V gene encodes CDR1 KGHDR and CDR2 SFDVKD. This CDR3 region has 12 residues. The CDR3 spells CATSRGADTQYF. The DNA of the CDR3 is TGTGCCACTTCCCGGGGGGCAGATACGCAGTATTTT.

This clonotype turned up a few times. V is TRBV19 and J is TRBJ2-5; 9 nucleotides line up with TRBD2. Germline assignment: CDR1 LNHDA and CDR2 SQIVND (reference sequence). J was trimmed by 4 bases and V by 3 bases; bases with no gene match: 6. There are 15 residues in the CDR3. The CDR3 sequence: CASSIVAGVRETQYF. The CDR3 DNA reads TGTGCCAGTAGTATCGTAGCGGGAGTTCGAGAGACCCAGTACTTC.

This clonotype was recorded at least ten times. The CDR3 loop reads CASSPSGDTTGELFF. DNA for the CDR3: TGTGCCAGCAGCCCTAGCGGGGACACCACCGGGGAGCTGTTTTTT. The V call is TRBV6-4, the J call TRBJ2-2; 9 bases align to TRBD2. This CDR3 is 15 amino acids long. The V gene's germline CDR1 is MRHNA and CDR2 SNTAGT. The junction had 6 bases not matched to a gene; V was cut back by 6 bases and J by 4 bases.

V usage is TRBV19 and J usage is TRBJ2-3; 10 nucleotides align to TRBD1. The J segment lost 4 bases and the V segment lost 3 bases, leaving 4 bases of the junction unmatched. The V gene's germline CDR1 is LNHDA and CDR2 SQIVND (reference sequence). The CDR3 consists of 15 residues. The DNA for the CDR3 is TGTGCCAGTAGTATCGGGACAGGGGTCCCAGATACGCAGTATTTT. It yields the protein CASSIGTGVPDTQYF.

This clonotype turned up a few times. The J gene is TRBJ1-5, the V gene TRBV19, with D tentatively TRBD1 (5 bases). This CDR3 is 15 amino acids long. Germline lookup yields CDR1 LNHDA and CDR2 SQIVND (reference sequence). V was trimmed by 1 base and J by 0 bases, leaving 7 bases between them. The CDR3 protein is CASSIGQNSNQPQHF. The CDR3 coding sequence is TGTGCCAGTAGTATAGGACAGAATAGCAATCAGCCCCAGCATTTT.

Concerning this clonotype: Being one base from a much bigger clone, this may be a read error. V gene TRBV6-1 combines with J gene TRBJ2-3; 7 nucleotides line up with TRBD1. Losses at the gene ends were 8 bases for V and 1 base for J; bases not matched to a gene: 12. Germline V gene data show CDR1 as MNHNS and CDR2 as SASEGT. This CDR3 has 16 amino acids. For the CDR3, the DNA is TGTGCCAGCTCCTACCCCATCGGACAGGGCACAGATACGCAGTATTTT. It codes for CASSYPIGQGTDTQYF.

This chain joins TRBV20-1 and TRBJ1-2, with D perhaps matching TRBD1 (6 bases). Between the trimmed V and J ends, which lost 0 bases and 7 bases, there was a span of 12 bases. Looked up from germline, CDR1 is DFQATT and CDR2 is SNEGSKA (reference sequence). The CDR3 sequence is 13 residues long. Written as DNA, the CDR3 is TGCAGTGCTAGAGAAGTGACAGGTCGTGGCTACACCTTC. This gives the protein CSAREVTGRGYTF.

This chain uses TRBV19 with TRBJ2-1, with 15 bases fitting TRBD2. J lost 8 bases, V lost 2 bases, and 10 bases had no gene match. Germline V lookup: CDR1 LNHDA, CDR2 SQIVND (reference sequence). The CDR3 loop spans 18 amino acids. The chain's CDR3 is CASSIWTSGGAGEHEQFF. As DNA, the CDR3 is TGTGCCAGTAGTATATGGACTAGCGGGGGGGCCGGTGAGCATGAGCAGTTCTTC.

This clonotype was counted ten times or more. The chain couples TRBV12-3 or TRBV12-4 to TRBJ2-2, with D uncertain. The CDR3 sequence is 14 residues long. Trimming took 1 base from V and 1 from J, leaving 4 bases between them. CDR3 sequence (DNA): TGTGCCAGCAGTTTAGGGCAGAACACCGGGGAGCTGTTTTTT. It encodes CASSLGQNTGELFF.

The chain has TRBV5-1 and TRBJ2-7, with 13 nucleotides matching TRBD2. Germline V CDR1 and CDR2: SGHRS, YFSETQ. V was pared by 4 bases and J by 5 bases, with 6 bases of the junction left unmatched. This CDR3 contains 15 residues. CDR3 sequence reads: CASSIGLAGVHEQYF. The CDR3, as DNA: TGCGCCAGCAGCATTGGACTAGCGGGAGTCCACGAGCAGTACTTC.

V gene TRBV14 combines with J gene TRBJ1-1; possibly TRBD1 for D (6 bases). The germline gives CDR1 SGHDN, CDR2 FVKESK. This CDR3 has 13 residues. With 0 bases removed from V and 8 bases from J, the gap between germline ends came to 10 bases. The CDR3 DNA sequence: TGTGCCAGCAGCCAAGAGACCGGGACAGAAGCTTTCTTT. Protein product: CASSQETGTEAFF.

This clonotype was recorded many times. This sequence joins TRBV7-9 and TRBJ2-7; 8 positions match TRBD1. The junction had 7 bases not matched to a gene; V was cut back by 5 bases and J by 4 bases. This CDR3 region has 14 residues. The germline V gene has CDR1 SEHNR and CDR2 FQNEAQ (reference sequence). The DNA of the CDR3 is TGTGCCAGCAGCGCCGGACAGGGCCTTTACGAGCAGTACTTC. It encodes CASSAGQGLYEQYF.

The chain has TRBV5-6 and TRBJ1-5, with D perhaps matching TRBD1 (5 bases). CDR1 SGHDT and CDR2 YYEEEE come from the germline V gene. Trimming took off 0 bases at V and 4 bases at J, with 11 bases between the two ends. The CDR3 length is 15 residues. This chain's CDR3 is CASSLAGAANQPQHF. For the CDR3, the DNA is TGTGCCAGCAGCTTGGCCGGGGCAGCAAATCAGCCCCAGCATTTT.

The V gene is TRBV19, the J gene TRBJ2-7; D gene ambiguous. The length of the CDR3 is 14 residues. Germline V gene lookup returns CDR1 LNHDA and CDR2 SQIVND (reference sequence). V was shortened by 0 bases and J by 4 bases, with 10 bases between the two germline ends. The CDR3 region has the DNA TGTGCCAGTAGTATAGACGGGTTCGGGTACGAGCAGTACTTC. Protein sequence: CASSIDGFGYEQYF.

This chain joins TRBV2 and TRBJ2-7; 15 nucleotides align to TRBD2. With V trimmed by 8 bases and J by 6 bases, 5 bases remained unmatched. The CDR3 has 14 amino acids. Germline V gene data show CDR1 as SNHLY and CDR2 as FYNNEI. CDR3 in DNA: TGTGCCAGCGGACTAGCGGGAGGGCTCGGCGAGCAGTACTTC. Translating it yields CASGLAGGLGEQYF.

This chain uses TRBV20-1 with TRBJ2-5; D is ambiguous. Looked up from germline, CDR1 is DFQATT and CDR2 is SNEGSKA (reference sequence). V was cut by 6 bases and J by 2 bases, with 7 bases left in between. This CDR3 comprises 11 residues. The CDR3 DNA sequence: TGCAGTGCCGGGCATCAAGAGACCCAGTACTTC. It yields the protein CSAGHQETQYF.

CDR3 amino acids: CASSIVTAPGTDTQYF. CDR3 in DNA: TGTGCCAGTAGTATAGTGACGGCCCCCGGCACAGATACGCAGTATTTT. The rearrangement links TRBV19 to TRBJ2-3; no reliable D call. V lost 1 base and J lost 1, with 12 bases in between. The CDR3 loop spans 16 amino acids. Germline-derived CDR1 and CDR2 are LNHDA and SQIVND (reference sequence).

This chain links TRBV9 with TRBJ2-5; a possible D gene is TRBD2 (5 bases). Germline V gene sequence: CDR1 SGDLS, CDR2 YYNGEE. V was pared by 4 bases and J by 1 base, with 11 bases between. This CDR3 has 14 residues. The CDR3 DNA follows: TGTGCCAGCAGCTTCGGACTGATCCAAGAGACCCAGTACTTC. Its translation: CASSFGLIQETQYF.

This clonotype was found many times. This chain links TRBV20-1 with TRBJ2-1, with TRBD2 matching 9 bases. The CDR3 spans 14 residues. The junction had 3 bases not matched to a gene; V was cut back by 3 bases and J by 3 bases. Germline loops: CDR1 DFQATT, CDR2 SNEGSKA (reference sequence). CDR3 residues: CSARASGDYNEQFF. The CDR3 DNA reads TGCAGTGCTAGGGCTAGCGGGGACTACAATGAGCAGTTCTTC.

The chain combines TRBV4-2 with TRBJ2-7; 7 bases align to TRBD1. This CDR3 has 14 residues. V shed 3 bases and J 5 bases; nucleotides not matched to a gene: 7. CDR1 is LGHNA and CDR2 is YNFKEQ in the germline V gene. CDR3 loop: CASSQDRRLHEQYF. The CDR3 DNA follows: TGTGCCAGCAGCCAGGACAGGCGTCTCCACGAGCAGTACTTC.

This clonotype was seen more than once but under ten times. A much bigger clone sits one base away, suggesting this may be a read error. The CDR3 is CASSPFATNEKPFF. The CDR3 region has the DNA TGTGCCAGCAGTCCGTTTGCAACTAATGAAAAACCGTTTTTT. The chain combines TRBV5-6 with TRBJ1-4; D is unresolved. CDR1 is SGHDT, CDR2 YYEEEE, per germline. The CDR3 has 14 residues.

This clonotype was counted many times. The V and J genes are TRBV5-1 and TRBJ2-3; no clear D gene. Germline V gives CDR1 SGHRS, CDR2 YFSETQ. Trimming removed 0 bases from V and 1 base from J, with 6 bases in between. The CDR3 runs to 14 residues. The CDR3, as DNA: TGCGCCAGCAGCTTGGTTGTCGGCACAGATACGCAGTATTTT. This translates into CASSLVVGTDTQYF.

CDR3 region: CATSRDTGYEQYF. CDR3 coding DNA: TGTGCCACCAGCAGAGATACGGGGTACGAGCAGTACTTC. The gene calls are TRBV15 and TRBJ2-7; a possible D gene is TRBD2 (5 bases). The CDR3 extends over 13 amino acids. Trimming shortened V by 0 bases and J by 4 bases, and 7 bases separated the two germline ends. In germline, CDR1 is LNHNV, CDR2 YYDKDF (reference sequence).